The entry that follows covers one T cell receptor (beta chain) sequence. Its matching antigen is unknown. The sample is drawn from a study of shared clonotypes between healthy human individuals. General study findings and limits: Around 5.3% of naive CD4 clonotypes were shared across several donors. In this cohort, only blood was sampled, and tissue repertoires likely differ.

Germline V lookup: CDR1 SGHDT, CDR2 YYEEEE. CDR3 size: 11 residues. V gave up 0 bases and J gave up 12 bases, with 7 bases separating them. Generated by immunoSEQ multiplex PCR, the TCRdb table keeps only in-frame clones and is missing some. This repertoire shows some 2,000,000 clones, roughly 94% found once; its top ten account for roughly 0.13%. The sequencing input was naive CD4+ T cells sorted from blood. Subset of the sample: CD45RA+ positively selected. V gene TRBV5-6 combines with J gene TRBJ2-1; D unresolved. The sequence came from a man aged 18 to 30 in good health. Here the CDR3 reads CASSLDRGQFF. The CDR3 nucleotides are TGTGCCAGCAGCTTGGACCGTGGGCAGTTCTTC.